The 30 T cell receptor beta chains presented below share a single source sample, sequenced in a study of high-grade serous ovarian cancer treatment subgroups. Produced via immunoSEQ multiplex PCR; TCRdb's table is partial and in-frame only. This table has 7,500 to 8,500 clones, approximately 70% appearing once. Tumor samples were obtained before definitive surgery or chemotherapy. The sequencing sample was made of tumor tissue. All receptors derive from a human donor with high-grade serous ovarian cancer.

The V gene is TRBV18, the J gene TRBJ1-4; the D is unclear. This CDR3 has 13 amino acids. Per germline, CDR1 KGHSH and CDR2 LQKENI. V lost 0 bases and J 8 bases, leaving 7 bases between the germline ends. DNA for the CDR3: TGTGCCAGCTCACCACCGTCAAACGAAAAACTGTTTTTT. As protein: CASSPPSNEKLFF.

CDR3 amino acids: CASSPPGAGSPGGYTF. The CDR3 DNA is TGTGCCAGCAGCCCCCCGGGTGCGGGATCACCGGGCGGCTACACCTTC. The rearrangement joins TRBV5-4 to TRBJ1-2; D remains unclear. CDR1 is SGHNT, CDR2 YYREEE, per germline (reference sequence). CDR3 length equals 16 residues. V lost 4 bases and J 8 bases, leaving 24 bases between the germline ends.

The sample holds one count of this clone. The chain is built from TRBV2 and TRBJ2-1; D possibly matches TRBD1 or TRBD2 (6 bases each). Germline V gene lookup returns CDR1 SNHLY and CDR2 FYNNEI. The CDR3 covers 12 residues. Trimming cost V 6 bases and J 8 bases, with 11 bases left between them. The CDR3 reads CASRDRGHEQFF. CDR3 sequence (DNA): TGTGCCAGCAGGGACCGGGGGCATGAGCAGTTCTTC.

Written as DNA, the CDR3 is TGTGCCAGCAGCTTAATTGCAAATTTTGCGGGGCAGTACTTC. It yields the protein CASSLIANFAGQYF. The chain combines TRBV11-3 with TRBJ2-7, with a tentative D call TRBD2 (5 bases). This CDR3 comprises 14 residues. V shed 2 bases and J shed 9 bases, with 17 bases lying between them. The germline CDR1 and CDR2 sequences are SGHNT and YENEEA.

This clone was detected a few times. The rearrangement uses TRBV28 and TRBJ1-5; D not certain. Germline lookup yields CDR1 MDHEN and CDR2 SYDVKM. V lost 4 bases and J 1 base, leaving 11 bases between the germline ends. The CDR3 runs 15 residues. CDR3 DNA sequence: TGTGCCAGCAGTTGGGGAGTGAAGAGCAATCAGCCCCAGCATTTT. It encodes CASSWGVKSNQPQHF.

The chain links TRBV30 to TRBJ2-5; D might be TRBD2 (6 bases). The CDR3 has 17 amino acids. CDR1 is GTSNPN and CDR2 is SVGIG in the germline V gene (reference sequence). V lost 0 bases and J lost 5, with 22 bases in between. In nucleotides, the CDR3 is TGTGCCTGGAGTGTACTGGGTGCGGCCCGGGGGTCGGAGACCCAGTACTTC. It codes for CAWSVLGAARGSETQYF.

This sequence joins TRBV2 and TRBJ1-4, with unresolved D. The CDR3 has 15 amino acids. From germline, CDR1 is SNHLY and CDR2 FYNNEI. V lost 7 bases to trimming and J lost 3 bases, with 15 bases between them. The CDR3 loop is CASIGRYGANEKLFF. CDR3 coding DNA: TGTGCCAGCATCGGTCGATACGGGGCTAATGAAAAACTGTTTTTT.

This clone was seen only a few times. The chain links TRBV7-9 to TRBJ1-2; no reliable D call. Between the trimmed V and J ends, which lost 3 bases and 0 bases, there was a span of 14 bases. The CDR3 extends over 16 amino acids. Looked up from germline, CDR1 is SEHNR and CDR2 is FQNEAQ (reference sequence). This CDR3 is CASSLAHRTANYGYTF. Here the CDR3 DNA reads TGTGCCAGCAGCTTGGCCCATAGGACGGCTAACTATGGCTACACCTTC.

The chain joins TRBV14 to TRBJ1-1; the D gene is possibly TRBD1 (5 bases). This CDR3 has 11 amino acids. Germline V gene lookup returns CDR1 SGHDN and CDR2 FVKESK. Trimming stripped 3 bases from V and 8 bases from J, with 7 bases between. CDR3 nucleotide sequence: TGTGCCAGCAGCCATGGGGGGGAAGCTTTCTTT. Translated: CASSHGGEAFF.

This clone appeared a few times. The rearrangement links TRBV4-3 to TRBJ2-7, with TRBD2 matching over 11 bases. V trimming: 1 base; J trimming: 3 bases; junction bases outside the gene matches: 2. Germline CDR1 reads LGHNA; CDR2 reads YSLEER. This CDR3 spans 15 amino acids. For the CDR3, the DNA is TGCGCCAGCAGCCAAGCTAGCGGGAGGATCTACGAGCAGTACTTC. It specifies CASSQASGRIYEQYF.

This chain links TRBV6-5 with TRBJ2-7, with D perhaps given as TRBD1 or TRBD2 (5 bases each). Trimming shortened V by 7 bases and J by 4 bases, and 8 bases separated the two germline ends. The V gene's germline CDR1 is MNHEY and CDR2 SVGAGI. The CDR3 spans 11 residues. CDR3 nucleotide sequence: TGTGCCAGCACCGGGGCTTACGAGCAGTACTTC. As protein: CASTGAYEQYF.

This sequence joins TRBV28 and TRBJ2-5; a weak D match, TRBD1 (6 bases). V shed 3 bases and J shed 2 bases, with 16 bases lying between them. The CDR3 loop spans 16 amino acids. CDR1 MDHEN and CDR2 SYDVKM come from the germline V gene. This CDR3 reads CASSLFNQGWQETQYF. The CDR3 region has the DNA TGTGCCAGCAGTTTGTTCAACCAGGGGTGGCAAGAGACCCAGTACTTC.

For the CDR3, the DNA is TGTGCCAGCAGCTCCCAAGATACGCAGTATTTT. As protein: CASSSQDTQYF. This chain uses TRBV7-6 with TRBJ2-3, with D unclear. V was clipped by 4 bases and J by 5 bases, with 4 bases between them. Germline loops: CDR1 SGHVS, CDR2 FNYEAQ. The CDR3 sequence is 11 residues long.

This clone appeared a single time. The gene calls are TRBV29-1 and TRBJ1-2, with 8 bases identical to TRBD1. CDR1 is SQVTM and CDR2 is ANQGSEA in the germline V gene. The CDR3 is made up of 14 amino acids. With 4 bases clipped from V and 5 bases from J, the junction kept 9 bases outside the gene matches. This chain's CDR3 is CSVGSDRGFYGYTF. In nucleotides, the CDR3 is TGCAGCGTTGGATCCGACAGGGGATTTTATGGCTACACCTTC.

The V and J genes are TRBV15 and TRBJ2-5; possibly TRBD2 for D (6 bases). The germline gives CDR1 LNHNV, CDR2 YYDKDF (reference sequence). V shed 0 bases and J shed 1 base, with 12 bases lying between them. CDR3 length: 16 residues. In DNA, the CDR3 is TGTGCCACCAGCAGAGATATGGAGGGCCCCCAAGAGACCCAGTACTTC. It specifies CATSRDMEGPQETQYF.

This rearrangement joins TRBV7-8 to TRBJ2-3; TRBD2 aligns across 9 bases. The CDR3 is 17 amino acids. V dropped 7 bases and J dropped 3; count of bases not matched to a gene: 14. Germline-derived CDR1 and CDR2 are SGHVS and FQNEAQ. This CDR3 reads CASNKGPLAGRTDTQYF. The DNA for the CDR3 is TGTGCCAGCAACAAGGGACCGCTAGCGGGACGGACAGATACGCAGTATTTT.

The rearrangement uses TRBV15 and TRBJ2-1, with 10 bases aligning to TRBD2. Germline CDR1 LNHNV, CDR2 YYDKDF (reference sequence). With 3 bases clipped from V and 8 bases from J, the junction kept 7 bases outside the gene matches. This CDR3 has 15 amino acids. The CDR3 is CATSREREGLHEQFF. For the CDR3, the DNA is TGTGCCACCAGCAGGGAGCGGGAGGGCCTACATGAGCAGTTCTTC.

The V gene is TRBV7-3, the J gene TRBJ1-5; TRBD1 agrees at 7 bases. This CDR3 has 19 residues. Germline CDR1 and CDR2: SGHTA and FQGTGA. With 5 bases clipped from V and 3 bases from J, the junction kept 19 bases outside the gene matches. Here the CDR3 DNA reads TGTGCCAGCAGCGACCAAGGCGCAAGGGGCAGGGGGGTCAATCAGCCCCAGCATTTT. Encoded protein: CASSDQGARGRGVNQPQHF.

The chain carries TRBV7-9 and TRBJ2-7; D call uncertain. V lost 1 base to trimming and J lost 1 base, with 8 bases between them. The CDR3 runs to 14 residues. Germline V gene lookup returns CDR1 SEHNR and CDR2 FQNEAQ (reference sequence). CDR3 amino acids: CASSLEGESYEQYF. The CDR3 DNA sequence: TGTGCCAGCAGCTTAGAAGGCGAATCCTACGAGCAGTACTTC.

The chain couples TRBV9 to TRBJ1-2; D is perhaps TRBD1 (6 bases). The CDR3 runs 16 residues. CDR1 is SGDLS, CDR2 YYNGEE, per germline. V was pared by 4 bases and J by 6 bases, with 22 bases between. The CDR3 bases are TGTGCCAGCAGCCAAAGGGGACATCGATCAAGTGATGGCTACACCTTC. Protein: CASSQRGHRSSDGYTF.

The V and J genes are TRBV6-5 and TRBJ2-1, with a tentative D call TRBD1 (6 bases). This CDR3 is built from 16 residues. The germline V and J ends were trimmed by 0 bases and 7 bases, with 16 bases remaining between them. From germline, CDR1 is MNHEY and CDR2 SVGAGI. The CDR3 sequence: CASSYSGIRGGNEQFF. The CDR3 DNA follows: TGTGCCAGCAGTTACTCGGGGATCAGGGGTGGGAATGAGCAGTTCTTC.

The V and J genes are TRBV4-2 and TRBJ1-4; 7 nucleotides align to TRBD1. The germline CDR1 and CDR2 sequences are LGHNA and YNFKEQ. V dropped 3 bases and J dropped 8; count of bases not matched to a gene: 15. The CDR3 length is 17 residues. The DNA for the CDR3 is TGTGCCAGCAGCCAGGGGGACAGTCCCCAATGGCGGGAAAAACTGTTTTTT. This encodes CASSQGDSPQWREKLFF.

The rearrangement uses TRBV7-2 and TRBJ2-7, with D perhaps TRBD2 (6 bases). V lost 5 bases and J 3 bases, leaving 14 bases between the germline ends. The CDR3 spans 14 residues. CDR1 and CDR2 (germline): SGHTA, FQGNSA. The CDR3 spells CASSPVGGGYEQYF. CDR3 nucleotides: TGTGCCAGCAGCCCGGTGGGAGGAGGCTACGAGCAGTACTTC.

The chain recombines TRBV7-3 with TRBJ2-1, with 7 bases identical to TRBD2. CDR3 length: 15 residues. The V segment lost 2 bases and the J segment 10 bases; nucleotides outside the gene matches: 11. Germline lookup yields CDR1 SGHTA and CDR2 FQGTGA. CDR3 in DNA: TGTGCCAGCAGCTTATCCCCTAGCGGAGTGGGGGAGCAGTTCTTC. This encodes CASSLSPSGVGEQFF.

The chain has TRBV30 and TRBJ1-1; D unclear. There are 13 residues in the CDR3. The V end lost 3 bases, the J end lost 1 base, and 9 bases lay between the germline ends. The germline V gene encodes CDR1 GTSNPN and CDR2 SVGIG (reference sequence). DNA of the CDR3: TGTGCCTGGAGGAGACACCCGAACACTGAAGCTTTCTTT. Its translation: CAWRRHPNTEAFF.

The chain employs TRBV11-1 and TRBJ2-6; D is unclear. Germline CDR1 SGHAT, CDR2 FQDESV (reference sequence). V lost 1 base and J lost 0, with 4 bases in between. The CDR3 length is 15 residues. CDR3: CASSLGASGANVLTF. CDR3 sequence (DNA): TGTGCCAGCAGCTTAGGGGCCTCTGGGGCCAACGTCCTGACTTTC.

The CDR3 DNA reads as TGTGCCAGCAGCCACAGACTAGCGGGAGGGCCCGACGAGCAGTACTTC. Translating gives CASSHRLAGGPDEQYF. The chain uses TRBV7-6 and TRBJ2-7; 14 nucleotides line up with TRBD2. Germline V gene sequence: CDR1 SGHVS, CDR2 FNYEAQ. The CDR3 covers 16 residues. Trimming cost V 5 bases and J 5 bases; bases outside gene matches: 8.

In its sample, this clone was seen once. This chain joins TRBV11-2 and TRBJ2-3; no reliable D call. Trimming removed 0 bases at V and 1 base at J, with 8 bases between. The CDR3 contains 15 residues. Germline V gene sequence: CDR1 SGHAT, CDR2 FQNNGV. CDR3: CASSLEWRGTDTQYF. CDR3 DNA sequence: TGTGCCAGCAGCTTAGAGTGGCGAGGCACAGATACGCAGTATTTT.

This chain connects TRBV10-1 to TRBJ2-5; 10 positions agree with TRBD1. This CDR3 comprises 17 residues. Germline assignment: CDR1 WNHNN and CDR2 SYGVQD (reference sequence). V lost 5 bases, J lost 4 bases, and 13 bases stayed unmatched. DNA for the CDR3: TGCGCCAGCAGTCTCGGGACAGGGGTTCCTAATTCAGAGACCCAGTACTTC. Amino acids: CASSLGTGVPNSETQYF.

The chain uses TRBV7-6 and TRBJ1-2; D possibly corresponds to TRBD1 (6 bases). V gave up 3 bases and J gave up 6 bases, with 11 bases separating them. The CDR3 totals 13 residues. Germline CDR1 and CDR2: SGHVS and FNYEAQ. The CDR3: CASSFRGGNGYTF. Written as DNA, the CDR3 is TGTGCCAGCAGCTTTAGGGGGGGGAATGGCTACACCTTC.